This passage covers 15 T cell receptor beta chains from one sample sequenced in a study of shared clonotypes between healthy human individuals. The method was immunoSEQ multiplex PCR; TCRdb's version includes in-frame clones alone and lacks a portion of them. This sample has about 2.2 million clones, with around 93% found just once. Cells designated naive CD8 were CD45RO-negative and were positively selected for CCR7, with terminally differentiated effector memory CD45RA+ cells excluded. The sequencing sample was made of naive CD8+ T cells from PBMCs. The receptor set was obtained from a man younger than 35 in good health. Some clones in this sample may be carry-over from other donors' samples.

The rearrangement uses TRBV19 and TRBJ2-5, with D tentatively TRBD2 (6 bases). This CDR3 has 15 residues. V was shortened by 1 base and J by 5 bases, with 14 bases between the two germline ends. Germline CDR1 and CDR2: LNHDA and SQIVND (reference sequence). CDR3 sequence: CASSIGPSVIETQYF. The CDR3 DNA sequence: TGTGCCAGTAGTATAGGGCCTAGCGTGATCGAGACCCAGTACTTC.

V usage is TRBV9 and J usage is TRBJ2-7; 11 nucleotides align to TRBD1. CDR1 is SGDLS and CDR2 is YYNGEE in the germline V gene. V gave up 4 bases and J gave up 0 bases; unmatched junction bases: 6. This CDR3 spans 16 amino acids. The CDR3: CASSPQGTGGSYEQYF. The CDR3 DNA reads TGTGCCAGCAGCCCCCAAGGGACAGGGGGCTCCTACGAGCAGTACTTC.

The genes are TRBV9 and TRBJ2-7; D remains unclear. The CDR3 has 15 residues. CDR1 SGDLS and CDR2 YYNGEE come from the germline V gene. Trimming stripped 4 bases from V and 5 bases from J, with 19 bases between. The DNA for the CDR3 is TGTGCCAGCAGCTTTGGTGGTGCCGCGTTGGACGAGCAGTACTTC. Translating it yields CASSFGGAALDEQYF.

The gene calls are TRBV27 and TRBJ2-5, with D perhaps TRBD2 (5 bases). V lost 6 bases, J lost 5 bases, and 13 bases lay in between. Germline CDR1 is MNHEY and CDR2 is SMNVEV (reference sequence). This CDR3 contains 13 residues. CDR3 protein: CASRPGIRETQYF. The DNA for the CDR3 is TGTGCCAGCAGACCGGGGATCCGGGAGACCCAGTACTTC.

The rearrangement links TRBV10-1 to TRBJ2-7; perhaps TRBD2 as D (6 bases). The CDR3 sequence is 14 residues long. Per germline, CDR1 WNHNN and CDR2 SYGVQD (reference sequence). The V gene lost 2 bases and the J gene lost 3 bases, with 11 bases spanning the gap. CDR3 in amino acids: CASSEDREDYEQYF. CDR3 sequence (DNA): TGCGCCAGCAGTGAGGATAGGGAGGACTACGAGCAGTACTTC.

The chain couples TRBV15 to TRBJ2-7; the D gene is possibly TRBD1 (6 bases). The V gene's germline CDR1 is LNHNV and CDR2 YYDKDF (reference sequence). The CDR3 extends over 14 amino acids. Trimming stripped 4 bases from V and 3 bases from J, with 13 bases between. CDR3 loop: CATSKDRTFYEQYF. As DNA, the CDR3 is TGTGCCACCAGCAAAGACAGGACGTTCTACGAGCAGTACTTC.

The J gene is TRBJ1-1, the V gene TRBV5-1, with D possibly being TRBD1 (5 bases). Trimming removed 4 bases at V and 4 bases at J, with 14 bases between. The CDR3 consists of 14 residues. Per germline, CDR1 SGHRS and CDR2 YFSETQ. The CDR3 DNA reads TGCGCCAGCAGCCCCTTTAGAGGGGCCACTGAAGCTTTCTTT. Translated: CASSPFRGATEAFF.

The genes are TRBV6-5 and TRBJ2-7; D tentatively reads TRBD1 or TRBD2 (7 bases each). The CDR3 spans 14 residues. Trimming cost V 10 bases and J 0 bases, with 16 bases left between them. Germline V gene sequence: CDR1 MNHEY, CDR2 SVGAGI. The CDR3 reads CATLDREGSYEQYF. CDR3 sequence (DNA): TGTGCCACACTAGACAGGGAGGGCTCCTACGAGCAGTACTTC.

This chain connects TRBV28 to TRBJ2-7; a weak D match, TRBD2 (6 bases). The CDR3 runs 15 residues. V lost 6 bases, J lost 0 bases, and 15 bases lay in between. Germline V gene data show CDR1 as MDHEN and CDR2 as SYDVKM. This CDR3 reads CASSLWDFDSYEQYF. The DNA for the CDR3 is TGTGCCAGCAGCCTCTGGGACTTTGACTCCTACGAGCAGTACTTC.

This chain links TRBV7-8 with TRBJ2-2; D unresolved. The CDR3 loop spans 14 amino acids. Germline values: CDR1 SGHVS, CDR2 FQNEAQ. V was shortened by 3 bases and J by 0 bases, with 5 bases between the two germline ends. Here the CDR3 reads CASSFTANTGELFF. DNA of the CDR3: TGTGCCAGCAGCTTTACCGCGAACACCGGGGAGCTGTTTTTT. Based on the CDR3 plus reference TRBV7-8 and TRBJ2-2, the full variable domain is GAGVSQSPRYKVAKRGQDVALRCDPISGHVSLFWYQQALGQGPEFLTYFQNEAQLDKSGLPSDRFFAERPEGSVSTLKIQRTQQEDSAVYLCASSFTANTGELFFGEGSRLTVL.

The chain uses TRBV27 and TRBJ1-1, with no clear D. The germline V and J ends were trimmed by 8 bases and 0 bases, with 7 bases remaining between them. CDR3 length: 12 amino acids. Germline V lookup: CDR1 MNHEY, CDR2 SMNVEV (reference sequence). The CDR3 here is CASGDMNTEAFF. CDR3 nucleotides: TGTGCCAGCGGTGATATGAACACTGAAGCTTTCTTT.

V and J are TRBV6-5 and TRBJ2-3; possibly TRBD1 for D (5 bases). Trimming removed 8 bases from V and 2 bases from J, with 17 bases in between. The length of the CDR3 is 15 residues. Looked up from germline, CDR1 is MNHEY and CDR2 is SVGAGI. CDR3 amino acids: CASGDRGRATDTQYF. The CDR3 bases are TGTGCCAGCGGCGATAGGGGCCGGGCCACAGATACGCAGTATTTT.

Note on this clone: The identical CDR3 is also encoded by other nucleotide sequences in the sample. The gene calls are TRBV27 and TRBJ2-5; maybe TRBD2 (5 bases). V lost 5 bases, J lost 1 base, and 11 bases lay in between. Germline CDR1 is MNHEY and CDR2 is SMNVEV (reference sequence). The CDR3 is 14 amino acids. The CDR3 nucleotides are TGTGCCAGCAGTCCCTCGGGAAGCCAAGAGACCCAGTACTTC. Translated: CASSPSGSQETQYF.

This chain connects TRBV9 to TRBJ2-7, with D tentatively TRBD1 (6 bases). Germline CDR1 is SGDLS and CDR2 is YYNGEE. The CDR3 runs 14 residues. V was clipped by 4 bases and J by 0 bases, with 11 bases between them. Here the CDR3 DNA reads TGTGCCAGCAGCCCTCAGGGGTACTCCTACGAGCAGTACTTC. It yields the protein CASSPQGYSYEQYF.

This chain uses TRBV11-2 with TRBJ1-4; 8 bases fit TRBD1. V gave up 7 bases and J gave up 6 bases; unmatched junction bases: 4. Germline loops: CDR1 SGHAT, CDR2 FQNNGV. The CDR3 loop spans 13 amino acids. CDR3 loop: CASNGQGDEKLFF. CDR3 DNA sequence: TGTGCCAGCAATGGACAGGGAGATGAAAAACTGTTTTTT.